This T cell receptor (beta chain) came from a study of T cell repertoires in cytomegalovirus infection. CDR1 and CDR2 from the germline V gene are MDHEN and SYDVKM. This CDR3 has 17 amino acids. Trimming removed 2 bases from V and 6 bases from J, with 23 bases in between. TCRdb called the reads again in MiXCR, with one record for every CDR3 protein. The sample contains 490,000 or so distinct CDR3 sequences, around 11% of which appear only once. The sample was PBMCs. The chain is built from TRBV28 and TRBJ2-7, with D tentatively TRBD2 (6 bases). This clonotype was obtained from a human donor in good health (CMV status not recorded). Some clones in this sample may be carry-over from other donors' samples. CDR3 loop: CASSLPPKRTNRCEQYF. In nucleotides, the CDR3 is TGTGCCAGCAGTTTACCCCCTAAGCGGACTAATAGGTGCGAGCAGTACTTC. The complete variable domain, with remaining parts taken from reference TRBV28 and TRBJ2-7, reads DVKVTQSSRYLVKRTGEKVFLECVQDMDHENMFWYRQDPGLGLRLIYFSYDVKMKEKGDIPEGYSVSREKKERFSLILESASTNQTSMYLCASSLPPKRTNRCEQYFGPGTRLTVT.